This T cell receptor beta chain was retrieved from a study of blood T cell repertoires in COVID-19. Study-level background: Specimens from acute and convalescent COVID-19 originated in the United States, Italy and Spain.

In the original processing: Reference gene primer amplification gave nucleated cell count estimates. TCRdb's table, derived via immunoSEQ multiplex PCR, lists solely in-frame clones and lacks some. D and trimming come from the DNA, and the V and J calls and clone size come from that table. The table includes about 300,000 clones, under 90% detected once. The CDR3 covers 17 residues. With 6 bases clipped from V and 1 base from J, the junction kept 8 bases outside the gene matches. Germline lookup yields CDR1 KGHDR and CDR2 SFDVKD. The gene calls are TRBV24-1 and TRBJ2-5; 12 bases agree with TRBD2. The clonotype comes from a woman aged 50 to 60 who had recovered from COVID-19. The source material was peripheral blood. CDR3 sequence reads: CATSSPRLAGAQETQYF. Here the CDR3 DNA reads TGTGCCACCAGTTCACCCCGACTAGCGGGGGCCCAAGAGACCCAGTACTTC.